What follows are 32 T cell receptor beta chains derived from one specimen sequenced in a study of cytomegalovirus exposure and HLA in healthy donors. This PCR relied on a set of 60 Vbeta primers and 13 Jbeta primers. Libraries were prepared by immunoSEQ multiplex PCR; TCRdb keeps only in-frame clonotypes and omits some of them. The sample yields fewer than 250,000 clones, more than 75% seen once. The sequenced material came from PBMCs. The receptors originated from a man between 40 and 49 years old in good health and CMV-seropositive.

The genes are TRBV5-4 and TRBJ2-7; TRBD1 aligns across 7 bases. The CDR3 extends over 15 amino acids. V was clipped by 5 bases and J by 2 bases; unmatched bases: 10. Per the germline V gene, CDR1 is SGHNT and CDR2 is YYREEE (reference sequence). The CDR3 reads CASSSPGQTTYEQYF. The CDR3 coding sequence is TGTGCCAGCAGTTCTCCGGGACAGACCACCTACGAGCAGTACTTC.

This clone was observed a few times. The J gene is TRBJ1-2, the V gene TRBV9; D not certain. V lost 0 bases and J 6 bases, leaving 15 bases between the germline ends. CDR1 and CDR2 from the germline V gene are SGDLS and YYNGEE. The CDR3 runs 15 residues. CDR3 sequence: CASSVDISPRDGYTF. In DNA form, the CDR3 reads TGTGCCAGCAGCGTAGATATCAGTCCTCGGGATGGCTACACCTTC.

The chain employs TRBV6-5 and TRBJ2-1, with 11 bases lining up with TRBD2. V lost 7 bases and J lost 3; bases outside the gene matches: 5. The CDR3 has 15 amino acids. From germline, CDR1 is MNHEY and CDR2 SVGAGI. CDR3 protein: CASIRTSGRYNEQFF. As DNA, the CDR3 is TGTGCCAGCATTCGGACTAGCGGGCGCTACAATGAGCAGTTCTTC.

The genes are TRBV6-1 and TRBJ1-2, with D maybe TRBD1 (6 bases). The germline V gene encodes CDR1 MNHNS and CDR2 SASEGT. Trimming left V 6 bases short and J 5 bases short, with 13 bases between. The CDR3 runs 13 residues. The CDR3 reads CASRGQPLYGYTF. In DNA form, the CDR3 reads TGTGCCAGCAGAGGACAGCCCCTTTATGGCTACACCTTC.

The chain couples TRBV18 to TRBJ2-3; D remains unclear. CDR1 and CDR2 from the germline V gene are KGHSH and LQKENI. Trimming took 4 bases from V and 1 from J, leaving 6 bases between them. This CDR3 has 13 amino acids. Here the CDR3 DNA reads TGTGCCAGCTCACTACTTCGCACAGATACGCAGTATTTT. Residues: CASSLLRTDTQYF.

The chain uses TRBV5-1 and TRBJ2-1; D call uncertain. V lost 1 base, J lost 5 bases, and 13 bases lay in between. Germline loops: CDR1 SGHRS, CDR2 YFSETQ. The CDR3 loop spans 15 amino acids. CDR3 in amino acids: CASSLWSTTNNEQFF. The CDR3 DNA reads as TGCGCCAGCAGCTTGTGGAGCACCACCAACAATGAGCAGTTCTTC.

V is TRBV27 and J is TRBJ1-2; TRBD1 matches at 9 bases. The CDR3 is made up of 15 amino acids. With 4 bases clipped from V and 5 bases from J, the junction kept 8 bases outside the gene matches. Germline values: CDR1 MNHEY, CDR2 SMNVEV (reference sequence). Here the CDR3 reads CASSSTGTGSYGYTF. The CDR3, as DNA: TGTGCCAGCAGTTCCACCGGGACAGGGAGTTATGGCTACACCTTC.

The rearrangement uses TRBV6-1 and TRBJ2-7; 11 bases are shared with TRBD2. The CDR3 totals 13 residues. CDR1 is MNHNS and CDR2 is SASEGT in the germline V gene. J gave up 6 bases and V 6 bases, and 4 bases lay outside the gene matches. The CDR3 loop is CASRTSGRGEQYV. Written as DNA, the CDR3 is TGTGCCAGCAGAACTAGCGGGAGAGGCGAGCAGTACGTC.

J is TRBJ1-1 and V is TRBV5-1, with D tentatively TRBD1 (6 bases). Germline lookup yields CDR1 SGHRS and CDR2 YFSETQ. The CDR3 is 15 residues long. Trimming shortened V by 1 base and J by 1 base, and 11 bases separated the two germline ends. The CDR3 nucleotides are TGCGCCAGCAGCTTGCTCGCAGGGGCGAACACTGAAGCTTTCTTT. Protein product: CASSLLAGANTEAFF.

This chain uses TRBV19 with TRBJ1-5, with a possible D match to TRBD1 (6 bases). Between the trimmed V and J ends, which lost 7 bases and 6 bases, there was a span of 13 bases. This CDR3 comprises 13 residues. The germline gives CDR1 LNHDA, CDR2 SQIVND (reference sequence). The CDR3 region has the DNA TGTGCCAGTATGGGGGCCTGGACTCAGCCCCAGCATTTT. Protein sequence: CASMGAWTQPQHF.

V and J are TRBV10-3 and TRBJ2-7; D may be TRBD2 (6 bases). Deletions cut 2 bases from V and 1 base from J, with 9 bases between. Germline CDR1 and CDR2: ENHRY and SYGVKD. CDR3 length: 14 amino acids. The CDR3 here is CAISEDGRSYEQYF. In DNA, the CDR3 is TGTGCCATCAGTGAGGATGGGAGGTCCTACGAGCAGTACTTC.

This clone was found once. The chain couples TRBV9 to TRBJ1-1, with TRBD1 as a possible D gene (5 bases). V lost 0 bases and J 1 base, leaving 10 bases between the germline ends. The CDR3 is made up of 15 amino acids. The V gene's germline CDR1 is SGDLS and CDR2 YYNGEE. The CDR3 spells CASSVGSRENTEAFF. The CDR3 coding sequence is TGTGCCAGCAGCGTAGGGTCCAGGGAGAACACTGAAGCTTTCTTT.

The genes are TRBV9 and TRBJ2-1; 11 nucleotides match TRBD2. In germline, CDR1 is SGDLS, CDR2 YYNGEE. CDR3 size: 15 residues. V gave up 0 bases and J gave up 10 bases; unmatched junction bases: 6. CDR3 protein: CASSVALAGVEEQFF. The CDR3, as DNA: TGTGCCAGCAGCGTAGCACTAGCGGGAGTGGAGGAGCAGTTCTTC.

CDR3 in DNA: TGTGCCAGTAGTATGGGGGCTTGGAACACCGGGGAGCTGTTTTTT. Translating it yields CASSMGAWNTGELFF. This chain links TRBV19 with TRBJ2-2, with a possible D match to TRBD1 (6 bases). The V end was cut by 3 bases, the J end by 1 base, with 9 bases between. CDR3 size: 15 residues. The germline gives CDR1 LNHDA, CDR2 SQIVND (reference sequence).

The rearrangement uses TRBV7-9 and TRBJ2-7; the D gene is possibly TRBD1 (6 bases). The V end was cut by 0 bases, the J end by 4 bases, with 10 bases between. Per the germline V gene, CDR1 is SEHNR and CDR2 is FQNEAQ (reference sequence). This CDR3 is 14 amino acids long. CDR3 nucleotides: TGTGCCAGCAGCTTAGCCGGGACAACTTACGAGCAGTACTTC. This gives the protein CASSLAGTTYEQYF.

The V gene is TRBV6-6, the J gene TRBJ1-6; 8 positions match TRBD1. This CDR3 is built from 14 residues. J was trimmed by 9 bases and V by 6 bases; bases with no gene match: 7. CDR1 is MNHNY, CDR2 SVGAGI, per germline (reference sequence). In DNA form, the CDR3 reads TGTGCCAGCAGCCCACAGGGGGAGACTTCACCCCTCCACTTT. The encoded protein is CASSPQGETSPLHF.

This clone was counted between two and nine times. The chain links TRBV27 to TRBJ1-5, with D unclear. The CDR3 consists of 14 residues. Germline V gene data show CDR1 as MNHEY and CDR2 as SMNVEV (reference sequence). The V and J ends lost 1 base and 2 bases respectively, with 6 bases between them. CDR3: CASSLLSGNQPQHF. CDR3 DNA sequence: TGTGCCAGCAGTTTATTATCGGGCAATCAGCCCCAGCATTTT.

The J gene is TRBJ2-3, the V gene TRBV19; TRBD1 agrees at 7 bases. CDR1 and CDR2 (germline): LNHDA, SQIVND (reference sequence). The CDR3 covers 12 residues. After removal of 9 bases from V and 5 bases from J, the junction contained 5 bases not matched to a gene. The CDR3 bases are TGTGCCAGCAAGGGGGCCCTAGATACGCAGTATTTT. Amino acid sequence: CASKGALDTQYF.

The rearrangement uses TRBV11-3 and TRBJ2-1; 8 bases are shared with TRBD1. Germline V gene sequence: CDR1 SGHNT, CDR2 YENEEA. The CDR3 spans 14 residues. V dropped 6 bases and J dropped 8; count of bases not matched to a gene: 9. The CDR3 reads CASSPTAGGDEQFF. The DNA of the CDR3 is TGTGCCAGCAGTCCGACGGCAGGGGGCGATGAGCAGTTCTTC.

This CDR3 is CASREGRDRVRAYNEQFF. The DNA of the CDR3 is TGTGCCAGCAGGGAAGGGCGGGACAGGGTAAGGGCCTACAATGAGCAGTTCTTC. The chain combines TRBV7-2 with TRBJ2-1; 9 positions agree with TRBD1. Losses at the gene ends were 6 bases for V and 2 bases for J; bases not matched to a gene: 14. The CDR3 contains 18 residues. The germline V gene encodes CDR1 SGHTA and CDR2 FQGNSA.

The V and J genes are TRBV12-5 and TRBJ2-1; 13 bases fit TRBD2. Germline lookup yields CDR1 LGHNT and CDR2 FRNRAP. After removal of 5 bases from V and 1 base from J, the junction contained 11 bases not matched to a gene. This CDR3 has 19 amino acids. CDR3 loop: CASGQNLRGLAGSYNEQFF. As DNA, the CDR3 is TGTGCTAGTGGTCAAAATCTCCGGGGACTAGCGGGATCCTACAATGAGCAGTTCTTC.

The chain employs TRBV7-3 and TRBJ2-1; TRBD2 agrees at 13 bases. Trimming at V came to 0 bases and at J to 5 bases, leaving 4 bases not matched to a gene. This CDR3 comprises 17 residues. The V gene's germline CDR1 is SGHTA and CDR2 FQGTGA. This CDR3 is CASSLTGLAGSHNEQFF. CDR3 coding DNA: TGTGCCAGCAGCTTAACGGGACTAGCGGGATCGCACAATGAGCAGTTCTTC.

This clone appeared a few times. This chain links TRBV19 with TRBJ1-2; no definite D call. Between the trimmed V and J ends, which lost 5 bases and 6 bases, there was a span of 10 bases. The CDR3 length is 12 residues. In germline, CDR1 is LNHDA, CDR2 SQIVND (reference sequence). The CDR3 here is CASSLQPDGYTF. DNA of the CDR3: TGTGCCAGTAGTCTCCAACCGGATGGCTACACCTTC.

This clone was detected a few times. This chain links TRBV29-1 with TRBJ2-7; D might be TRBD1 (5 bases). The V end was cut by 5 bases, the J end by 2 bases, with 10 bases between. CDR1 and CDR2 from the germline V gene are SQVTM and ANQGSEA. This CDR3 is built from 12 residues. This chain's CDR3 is CSVIDSTYEQYF. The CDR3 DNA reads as TGCAGCGTTATCGACAGCACCTACGAGCAGTACTTC.

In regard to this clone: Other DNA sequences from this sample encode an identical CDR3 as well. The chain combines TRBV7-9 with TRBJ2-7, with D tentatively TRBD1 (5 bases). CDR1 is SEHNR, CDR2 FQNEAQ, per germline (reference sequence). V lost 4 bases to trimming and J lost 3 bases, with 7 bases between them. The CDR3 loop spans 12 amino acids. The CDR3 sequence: CASSSQGYEQYF. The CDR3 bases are TGTGCCAGCAGCTCCCAGGGCTACGAGCAGTACTTC.

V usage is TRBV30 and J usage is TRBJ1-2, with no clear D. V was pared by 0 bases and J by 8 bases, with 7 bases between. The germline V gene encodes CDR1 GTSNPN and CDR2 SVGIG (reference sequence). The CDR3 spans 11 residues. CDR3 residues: CAWSVGQGYTF. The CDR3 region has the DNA TGTGCCTGGAGTGTTGGGCAGGGCTACACCTTC.

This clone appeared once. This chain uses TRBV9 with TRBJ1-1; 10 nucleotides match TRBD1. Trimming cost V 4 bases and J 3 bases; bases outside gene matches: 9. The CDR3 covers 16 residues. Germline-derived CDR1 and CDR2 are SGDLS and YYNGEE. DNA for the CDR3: TGTGCCAGCAGCTTCAAGGGACAGGGGACTGACACTGAAGCTTTCTTT. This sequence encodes CASSFKGQGTDTEAFF.

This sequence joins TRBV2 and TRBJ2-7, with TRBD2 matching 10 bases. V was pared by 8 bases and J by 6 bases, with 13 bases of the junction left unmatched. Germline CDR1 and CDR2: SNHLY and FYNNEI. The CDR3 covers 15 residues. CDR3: CASEDSPGLASEQYF. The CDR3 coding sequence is TGTGCCAGCGAGGATTCCCCGGGACTAGCGTCCGAGCAGTACTTC.

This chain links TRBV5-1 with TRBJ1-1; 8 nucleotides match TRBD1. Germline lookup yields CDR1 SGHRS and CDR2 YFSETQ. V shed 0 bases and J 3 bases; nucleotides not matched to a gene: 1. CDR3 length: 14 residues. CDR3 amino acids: CASSLGQGYTEAFF. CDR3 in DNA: TGCGCCAGCAGCTTGGGACAGGGGTACACTGAAGCTTTCTTT.

This chain's CDR3 is CASSQQRSSTDTQYF. The DNA of the CDR3 is TGTGCCAGCAGCCAACAGCGGAGTAGCACAGATACGCAGTATTTT. This sequence joins TRBV9 and TRBJ2-3; maybe TRBD2 (5 bases). CDR1 and CDR2 (germline): SGDLS, YYNGEE. CDR3 length: 15 amino acids. V lost 4 bases and J 0 bases, leaving 12 bases between the germline ends.

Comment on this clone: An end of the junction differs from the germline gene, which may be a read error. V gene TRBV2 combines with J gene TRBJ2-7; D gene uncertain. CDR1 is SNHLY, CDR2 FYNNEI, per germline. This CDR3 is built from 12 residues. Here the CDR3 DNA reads TGCGCGTCGGATGGGCGAACCTACGAGCAGTACTTC. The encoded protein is CASDGRTYEQYF.

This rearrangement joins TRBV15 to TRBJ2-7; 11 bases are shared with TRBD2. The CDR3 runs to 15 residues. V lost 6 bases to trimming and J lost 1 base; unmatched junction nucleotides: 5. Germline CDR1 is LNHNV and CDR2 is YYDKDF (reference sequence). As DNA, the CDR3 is TGTGCCACCAGTAAGGGACTAGCGGAATCCTACGAGCAGTACTTC. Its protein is CATSKGLAESYEQYF.